These T cell receptor beta chains were read from a single sample in a study of T cell responses to AZD1222 COVID-19 vaccine. Method: immunoSEQ multiplex PCR; TCRdb's copy keeps in-frame clones and lacks some. The sample records about 140,000 clones, more than 85% being singletons. The specimen was peripheral blood, collected 28 days after the second AZD1222 dose. These receptors were obtained from an adult who received the AZD1222 COVID-19 vaccine. CDR3s include the opening cysteine and the closing phenylalanine or tryptophan. D genes are given only for firm matches. Not every row has a clone size; where given, it reads once, few, many or a size class.

V: TRBV7-9; size: NA; J: TRBJ2-1; D: NA; CDR3: CASSPPRQDNEQFF; DNA: TGTGCCAGCAGCCCCCCCCGTCAGGACAATGAGCAGTTCTTC
V: TRBV4-2; size: few; J: TRBJ2-3; D: NA; CDR3: CASSKGTTDTQYF; DNA: TGTGCCAGCAGCAAGGGGACCACAGATACGCAGTATTTT
V: TRBV28; size: NA; J: TRBJ2-5; D: NA; CDR3: CASSFWGESETQYF; DNA: TGTGCCAGCAGTTTCTGGGGGGAAAGTGAGACCCAGTACTTC
V: TRBV9; size: NA; J: TRBJ1-2; D: NA; CDR3: CASSQTGTKRGYTF; DNA: TGTGCCAGCAGCCAAACCGGGACAAAGCGGGGCTACACCTTC
V: TRBV10-3; size: NA; J: TRBJ1-1; D: NA; CDR3: CAINAQPLNTEAFF; DNA: TGTGCCATCAATGCACAGCCATTGAACACTGAAGCTTTCTTT
V: TRBV7-9; size: NA; J: TRBJ2-2; D: NA; CDR3: CASSLVAFPGELFF; DNA: TGTGCCAGCAGCTTAGTTGCCTTCCCCGGGGAGCTGTTTTTT
V: TRBV7-3; size: NA; J: TRBJ2-7; D: NA; CDR3: CASSLPRGDITYEQYF; DNA: TGTGCCAGCAGCCTCCCCCGGGGGGACATTACCTACGAGCAGTACTTC
V: TRBV7-9; size: NA; J: TRBJ1-1; D: NA; CDR3: CASSLARNTEAFF; DNA: TGTGCCAGCAGCTTAGCGCGGAACACTGAAGCTTTCTTT
V: TRBV2; size: NA; J: TRBJ1-5; D: TRBD1; CDR3: CASRGQHNQPQHF; DNA: TGTGCCAGTAGGGGACAGCACAATCAGCCCCAGCATTTT
V: TRBV6-5; size: NA; J: TRBJ2-1; D: NA; CDR3: CASRSGANEQFF; DNA: TGTGCCAGCAGATCGGGAGCGAATGAGCAGTTCTTC
V: TRBV6-2/TRBV6-3; size: NA; J: TRBJ2-7; D: NA; CDR3: CASSRGAAYEQYF; DNA: TGTGCCAGCAGTCGAGGGGCCGCCTACGAGCAGTACTTC
V: TRBV28; size: NA; J: TRBJ2-5; D: NA; CDR3: CASSLLVRETQYF; DNA: TGTGCCAGCAGTTTACTGGTGAGAGAGACCCAGTACTTC
V: TRBV4-1; size: NA; J: TRBJ2-7; D: NA; CDR3: CASSEEDRSYEQYF; DNA: TGCGCCAGCAGCGAAGAGGATAGATCCTACGAGCAGTACTTC
V: TRBV19; size: NA; J: TRBJ2-2; D: NA; CDR3: CASSSSVANTGELFF; DNA: TGTGCCAGTAGTAGTAGCGTAGCGAACACCGGGGAGCTGTTTTTT
V: TRBV19; size: NA; J: TRBJ1-3; D: NA; CDR3: CASSIPRAGSGNTIYF; DNA: TGTGCCAGTAGTATACCCCGGGCAGGTTCTGGAAACACCATATATTTT
V: TRBV3-1/TRBV3-2; size: NA; J: TRBJ1-3; D: NA; CDR3: CASSQGGWQPGNTIYF; DNA: TGTGCCAGCAGCCAAGGAGGATGGCAGCCTGGAAACACCATATATTTT
V: TRBV4-1; size: NA; J: TRBJ2-3; D: NA; CDR3: CASSQGFSADTQYF; DNA: TGCGCCAGCAGCCAGGGATTTTCGGCAGATACGCAGTATTTT
V: TRBV3-1/TRBV3-2; size: NA; J: TRBJ2-7; D: TRBD1; CDR3: CASRATGTEQYF; DNA: TGTGCCAGCAGAGCGACAGGGACCGAGCAGTACTTC
V: TRBV3-1/TRBV3-2; size: NA; J: TRBJ1-1; D: NA; CDR3: CASSKRTRRDTEAFF; DNA: TGTGCCAGCAGCAAGAGGACACGACGCGACACTGAAGCTTTCTTT
V: TRBV3-1/TRBV3-2; size: NA; J: TRBJ1-2; D: NA; CDR3: CASSPRDTYGYTF; DNA: TGTGCCAGCAGCCCCCGTGACACCTATGGCTACACCTTC
V: TRBV2; size: NA; J: TRBJ2-5; D: TRBD2; CDR3: CASSGGLNRETQYF; DNA: TGTGCCAGCAGTGGGGGACTAAACAGAGAGACCCAGTACTTC
V: TRBV27; size: NA; J: TRBJ1-2; D: NA; CDR3: CASSLSWQGTGYGYTF; DNA: TGTGCCAGCAGTTTATCGTGGCAGGGAACGGGGTATGGCTACACCTTC
V: TRBV19; size: NA; J: TRBJ2-7; D: NA; CDR3: CASSKDRSYEQYF; DNA: TGTGCCAGTAGTAAAGACAGGTCCTACGAGCAGTACTTC
V: TRBV24-1; size: NA; J: TRBJ2-1; D: NA; CDR3: CATSDTRTENEQFF; DNA: TGTGCCACCAGTGATACGAGGACGGAGAATGAGCAGTTCTTC
V: TRBV19; size: NA; J: TRBJ1-2; D: NA; CDR3: CASSPTGGYGYTF; DNA: TGTGCCAGTAGTCCCACCGGGGGCTATGGCTACACCTTC
V: TRBV27; size: NA; J: TRBJ1-4; D: NA; CDR3: CASSYNEKLFF; DNA: TGTGCCAGCAGTTATAATGAAAAACTGTTTTTT
V: TRBV6-1; size: NA; J: TRBJ1-2; D: NA; CDR3: CASSEGGIGYGYTF; DNA: TGTGCCAGCAGTGAAGGCGGGATTGGCTATGGCTACACCTTC
V: TRBV7-3; size: NA; J: TRBJ2-3; D: NA; CDR3: CASSLRAGPTDTQYF; DNA: TGTGCCAGCAGCTTAAGGGCGGGGCCCACAGATACGCAGTATTTT
V: TRBV28; size: NA; J: TRBJ2-7; D: NA; CDR3: CATFGQPGYEQYF; DNA: TGTGCCACTTTCGGGCAGCCTGGATACGAGCAGTACTTC
V: TRBV2; size: NA; J: TRBJ2-3; D: TRBD1; CDR3: CASRGQGANTDTQYF; DNA: TGTGCCAGCAGGGGACAGGGGGCGAACACAGATACGCAGTATTTT
V: TRBV15; size: NA; J: TRBJ1-5; D: NA; CDR3: CATSRERGPFQPQHF; DNA: TGTGCCACCAGCAGAGAGAGGGGCCCGTTTCAGCCCCAGCATTTT
V: TRBV20-1; size: once; J: TRBJ2-5; D: NA; CDR3: CSASLVRETQYF; DNA: TGCAGTGCTAGTCTGGTGAGGGAGACCCAGTACTTC
V: TRBV5-1; size: NA; J: TRBJ2-5; D: NA; CDR3: CASSSNRESQYF; DNA: TGCGCCAGCAGCTCGAACAGGGAGTCCCAGTACTTC
V: TRBV28; size: NA; J: TRBJ2-5; D: NA; CDR3: CASSSRLVRGETQYF; DNA: TGTGCCAGCAGCTCTCGACTAGTTAGGGGGGAGACCCAGTACTTC
V: TRBV7-2; size: NA; J: TRBJ2-2; D: TRBD1; CDR3: CASSSRTGTTGELFF; DNA: TGTGCCAGCAGCTCGAGGACAGGGACCACGGGTGAGCTGTTTTTT
V: TRBV2; size: few; J: TRBJ2-7; D: TRBD2; CDR3: CASSVGLAEREQYF; DNA: TGTGCCAGCAGCGTGGGACTAGCGGAAAGAGAGCAGTACTTC
V: TRBV6-5; size: NA; J: TRBJ1-5; D: TRBD1; CDR3: CASRFTGGNQPQHF; DNA: TGTGCCAGCAGGTTCACAGGGGGCAATCAGCCCCAGCATTTT
V: TRBV19; size: NA; J: TRBJ1-1; D: NA; CDR3: CASSISPGTEAFF; DNA: TGTGCCAGTAGTATCTCCCCCGGCACTGAAGCTTTCTTT